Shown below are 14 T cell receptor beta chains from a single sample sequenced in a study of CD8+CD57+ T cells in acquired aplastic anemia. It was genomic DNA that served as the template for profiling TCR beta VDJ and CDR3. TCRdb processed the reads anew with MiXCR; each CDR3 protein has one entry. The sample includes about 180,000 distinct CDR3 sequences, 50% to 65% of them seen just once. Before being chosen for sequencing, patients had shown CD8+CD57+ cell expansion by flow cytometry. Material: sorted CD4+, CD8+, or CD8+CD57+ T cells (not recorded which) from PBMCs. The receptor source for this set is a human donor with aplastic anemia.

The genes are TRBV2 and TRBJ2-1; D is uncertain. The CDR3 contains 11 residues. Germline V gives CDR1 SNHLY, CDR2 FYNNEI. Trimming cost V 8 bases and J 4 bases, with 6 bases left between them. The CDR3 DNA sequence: TGTGCCAGCCTCCAGTACAATGAGCAGTTCTTC. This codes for CASLQYNEQFF.

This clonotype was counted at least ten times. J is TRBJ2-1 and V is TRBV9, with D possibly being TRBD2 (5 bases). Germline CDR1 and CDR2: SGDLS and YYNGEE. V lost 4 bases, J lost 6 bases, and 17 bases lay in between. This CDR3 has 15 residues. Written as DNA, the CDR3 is TGTGCCAGCAGCAACCGGGAAAATTCCGCCAATGAGCAGTTCTTC. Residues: CASSNRENSANEQFF.

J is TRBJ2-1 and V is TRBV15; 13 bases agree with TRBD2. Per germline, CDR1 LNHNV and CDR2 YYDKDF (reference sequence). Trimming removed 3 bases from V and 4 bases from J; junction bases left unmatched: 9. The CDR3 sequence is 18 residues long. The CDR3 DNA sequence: TGTGCCACCAGCAGTAGACCGGGACTAGCGGGACTATACAATGAGCAGTTCTTC. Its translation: CATSSRPGLAGLYNEQFF.

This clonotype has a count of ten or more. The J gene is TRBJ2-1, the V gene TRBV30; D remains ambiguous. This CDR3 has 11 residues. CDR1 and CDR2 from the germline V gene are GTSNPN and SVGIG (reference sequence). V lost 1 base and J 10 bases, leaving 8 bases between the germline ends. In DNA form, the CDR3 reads TGTGCCTGGAGTGCGTCCGGCGAGCAGTTCTTC. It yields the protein CAWSASGEQFF.

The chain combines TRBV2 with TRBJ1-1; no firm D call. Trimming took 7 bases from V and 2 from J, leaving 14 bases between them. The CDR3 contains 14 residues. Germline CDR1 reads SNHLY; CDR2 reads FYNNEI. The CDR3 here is CASIKAEINTEAFF. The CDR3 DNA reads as TGTGCCAGCATAAAGGCAGAGATTAACACTGAAGCTTTCTTT.

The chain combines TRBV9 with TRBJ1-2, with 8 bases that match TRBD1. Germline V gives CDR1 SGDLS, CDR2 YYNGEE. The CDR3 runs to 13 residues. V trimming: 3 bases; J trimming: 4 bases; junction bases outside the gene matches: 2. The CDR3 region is CASSATGVYGYTF. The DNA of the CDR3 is TGTGCCAGCAGCGCGACAGGGGTCTATGGCTACACCTTC.

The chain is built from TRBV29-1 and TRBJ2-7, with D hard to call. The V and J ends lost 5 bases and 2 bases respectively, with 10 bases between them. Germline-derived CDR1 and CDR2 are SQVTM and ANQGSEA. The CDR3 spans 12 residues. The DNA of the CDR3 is TGCAGCGTTTCCCAAGACACCTACGAGCAGTACTTC. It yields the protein CSVSQDTYEQYF.

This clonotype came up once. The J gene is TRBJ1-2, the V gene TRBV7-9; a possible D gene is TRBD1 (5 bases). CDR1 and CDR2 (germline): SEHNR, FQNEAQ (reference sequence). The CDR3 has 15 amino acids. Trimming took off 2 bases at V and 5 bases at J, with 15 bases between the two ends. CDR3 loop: CASSLTDKSGYGYTF. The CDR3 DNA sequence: TGTGCCAGCAGCTTAACGGACAAAAGCGGTTATGGCTACACCTTC.

DNA for the CDR3: TGTGCCAGTCGTACCGGGGGAGGAAATGGCGAGCAGTACTTC. Translated: CASRTGGGNGEQYF. This chain joins TRBV2 and TRBJ2-7, with D possibly matching TRBD2 (6 bases). V lost 9 bases to trimming and J lost 6 bases, with 21 bases between them. The germline CDR1 and CDR2 sequences are SNHLY and FYNNEI. This CDR3 is built from 14 residues.

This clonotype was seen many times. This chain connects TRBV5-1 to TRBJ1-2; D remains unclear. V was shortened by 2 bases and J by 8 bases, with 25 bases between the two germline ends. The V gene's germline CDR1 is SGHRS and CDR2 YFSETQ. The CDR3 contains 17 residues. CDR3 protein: CASSFYLRTFPDDGYTF. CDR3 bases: TGCGCCAGCAGCTTTTATCTTCGGACTTTCCCTGATGACGGCTACACCTTC.

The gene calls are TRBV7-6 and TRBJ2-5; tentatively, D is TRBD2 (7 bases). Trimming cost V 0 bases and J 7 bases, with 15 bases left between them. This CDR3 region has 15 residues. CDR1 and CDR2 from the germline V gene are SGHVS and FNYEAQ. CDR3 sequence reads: CASSLASGGDGTQYF. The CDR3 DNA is TGTGCCAGCAGCTTAGCGTCGGGGGGCGATGGGACCCAGTACTTC. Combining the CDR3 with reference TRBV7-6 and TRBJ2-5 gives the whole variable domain GAGVSQSPRYKVTKRGQDVALRCDPISGHVSLYWYRQALGQGPEFLTYFNYEAQQDKSGLPNDRFSAERPEGSISTLTIQRTEQRDSAMYRCASSLASGGDGTQYFGPGTRLLVL.

Here the CDR3 DNA reads TGCGCCAGCAGCTATGACGGGGGTGAGCAGTATTTT. Translated, it gives CASSYDGGEQYF. The gene calls are TRBV5-1 and TRBJ2-3; the D gene is possibly TRBD2 (6 bases). This CDR3 spans 12 amino acids. V gave up 3 bases and J gave up 11 bases, with 13 bases separating them. Germline lookup yields CDR1 SGHRS and CDR2 YFSETQ.

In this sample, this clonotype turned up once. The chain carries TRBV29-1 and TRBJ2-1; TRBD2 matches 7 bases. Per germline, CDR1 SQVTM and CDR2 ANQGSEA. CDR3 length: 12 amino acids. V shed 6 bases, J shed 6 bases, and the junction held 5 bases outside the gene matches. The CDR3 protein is CSVPLATNEQFF. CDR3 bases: TGCAGCGTCCCACTAGCGACCAATGAGCAGTTCTTC.

The CDR3 sequence: CASSLFPAGGGTEAFF. As DNA, the CDR3 is TGTGCCAGCAGCTTATTTCCCGCCGGCGGGGGCACTGAAGCTTTCTTT. V gene TRBV7-2 combines with J gene TRBJ1-1; TRBD1 is a possible D gene (5 bases). V gave up 2 bases and J gave up 4 bases, with 17 bases separating them. Germline CDR1 reads SGHTA; CDR2 reads FQGNSA. This CDR3 comprises 16 residues.